One TCR beta chain is described in this entry. Under the authors' procedure: From reference gene primer amplification, estimates of nucleated cell counts were derived. Sequenced by immunoSEQ multiplex PCR; TCRdb stores in-frame clones only, minus some. The DNA was the basis for D and trimming; V, J and clone size are from that table. In the table there are about 100,000 clones, over 75% of which are singletons. The junction had 6 bases not matched to a gene; V was cut back by 4 bases and J by 4 bases. This CDR3 has 14 residues. Per the germline V gene, CDR1 is LNHDA and CDR2 is SQIVND (reference sequence). The source of the sample is a study of blood T cell repertoires in COVID-19.

The chain is built from TRBV19 and TRBJ2-7; 8 bases line up with TRBD2. The sequence derives from an older woman with acute or convalescent COVID-19. The specimen was peripheral blood. In DNA, the CDR3 is TGTGCCAGTAGTAAGGTAGCGGGGCTATACGAGCAGTACTTC. Residues: CASSKVAGLYEQYF.